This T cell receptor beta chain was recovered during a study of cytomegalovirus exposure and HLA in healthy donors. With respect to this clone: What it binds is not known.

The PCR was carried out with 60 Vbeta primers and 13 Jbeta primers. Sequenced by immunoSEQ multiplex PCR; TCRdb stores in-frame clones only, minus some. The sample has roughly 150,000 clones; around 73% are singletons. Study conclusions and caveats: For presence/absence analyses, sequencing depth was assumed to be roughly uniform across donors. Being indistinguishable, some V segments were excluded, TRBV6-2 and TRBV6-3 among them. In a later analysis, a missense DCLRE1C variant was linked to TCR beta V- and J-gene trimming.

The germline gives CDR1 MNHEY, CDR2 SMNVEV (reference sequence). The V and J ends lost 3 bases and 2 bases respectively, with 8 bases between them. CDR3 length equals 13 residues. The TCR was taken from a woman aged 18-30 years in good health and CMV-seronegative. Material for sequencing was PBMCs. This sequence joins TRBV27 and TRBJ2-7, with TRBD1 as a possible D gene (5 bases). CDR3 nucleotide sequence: TGTGCCAGCAGTTTCCTAGGGGCCTACGAGCAGTACTTC. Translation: CASSFLGAYEQYF.